This T cell receptor beta chain was found in a study of post-analysis software for immune sequencing data. About the research overall: Relapsing-remitting, secondary progressive and progressive-relapsing forms made up the multiple sclerosis disease courses. Broader study findings: By F measure, strong co-clustering occurred among samples prepared in the same batch. Versus controls, multiple sclerosis patients showed significantly lower diversity (normalized Chao1).

A note on this clonotype: Its antigen is not known.

Built from TCR beta cDNA, the libraries had unique molecular identifiers in them. Yield was roughly 500,000 cDNA molecules from around 1 to 10 million T cells. MiXCR, applied by TCRdb to the PCR reads, yields one record per CDR3 protein. The sample has 750,000 to 900,000 distinct CDR3 sequences; approximately 44% are singletons. Material for sequencing was blood. The receptor was derived from a girl aged 5 to 17 with multiple sclerosis.

This CDR3 is CASSQPGTGATNEKLFF. CDR3 coding DNA: TGCGCCAGCAGCCAGCCAGGGACAGGGGCCACTAATGAAAAACTGTTTTTT. The V call is TRBV4-1, the J call TRBJ1-4, with TRBD1 identical over 10 bases. The CDR3 has 17 amino acids. The trim removed 3 bases at V and 2 bases at J, leaving 6 bases unmatched. The germline V gene encodes CDR1 MGHRA and CDR2 YSYEKL.